These 12 T cell receptor beta chains were sequenced from one sample in a study of blood T cell repertoires in COVID-19. Sequencing used immunoSEQ multiplex PCR; TCRdb keeps in-frame clones, though not all of them. Seen here are 350,000 to 450,000 clones, less than 85% observed once, and the top ten hold more than 3%. The specimen sequenced was peripheral blood. The receptors were sampled from a woman younger than 35 with acute or convalescent COVID-19.

The table lists this clone with a few counts. The V call is TRBV27, the J call TRBJ1-1, with 8 positions matching TRBD1. This CDR3 has 16 amino acids. V trimming: 3 bases; J trimming: 5 bases; junction bases outside the gene matches: 11. Per germline, CDR1 MNHEY and CDR2 SMNVEV (reference sequence). Here the CDR3 DNA reads TGTGCCAGCAGTTTCAGGGGGCAAGTGAGTAGGACTGAAGCTTTCTTT. Translation: CASSFRGQVSRTEAFF.

This clone was counted once. The rearrangement joins TRBV6-5 to TRBJ2-5; weak D call: TRBD2 (6 bases). Germline loops: CDR1 MNHEY, CDR2 SVGAGI. This CDR3 contains 13 residues. V was shortened by 6 bases and J by 5 bases, with 13 bases between the two germline ends. CDR3 coding DNA: TGTGCCAGCAGGGGAACTAGCCTTGAGACCCAGTACTTC. It yields the protein CASRGTSLETQYF.

The V call is TRBV3-1 (or the pseudogene TRBV3-2), the J call TRBJ1-4, with D possibly TRBD1 on 5 matching bases. The CDR3 is 14 residues long. V was shortened by 2 bases and J by 7 bases, with 11 bases between the two germline ends. Per germline, CDR1 LGHDT and CDR2 YNNKEL (reference sequence). CDR3 loop: CASSQSGLSEKLFF. CDR3 DNA: TGTGCCAGCAGCCAATCAGGGTTGAGTGAAAAACTGTTTTTT.

J is TRBJ1-1 and V is TRBV5-1; 7 bases match TRBD1. The V gene end was trimmed by 3 bases and the J gene end by 3 bases; junction bases not matched to a gene: 5. The CDR3 spans 14 residues. Germline V gene lookup returns CDR1 SGHRS and CDR2 YFSETQ. The chain's CDR3 is CASSSYRGDTEAFF. CDR3 in DNA: TGCGCCAGCAGCTCCTACAGGGGTGACACTGAAGCTTTCTTT.

The V gene is TRBV5-1, the J gene TRBJ2-7; 7 positions match TRBD1. J gave up 2 bases and V 5 bases, and 4 bases lay outside the gene matches. Germline V gene sequence: CDR1 SGHRS, CDR2 YFSETQ. The CDR3 runs 13 residues. The chain's CDR3 is CASRGQSPYEQYF. The DNA for the CDR3 is TGCGCCAGCAGGGGACAGAGTCCCTACGAGCAGTACTTC.

The rearrangement links TRBV9 to TRBJ1-1, with TRBD1 matching over 10 bases. Germline V gene data show CDR1 as SGDLS and CDR2 as YYNGEE. The V and J ends lost 6 bases and 5 bases, in that order; junction bases with no gene match: 7. CDR3 length: 14 amino acids. The CDR3, as DNA: TGTGCCAGCAACGCGGGACAGGGGTGGACTGAAGCTTTCTTT. This sequence encodes CASNAGQGWTEAFF.

This chain links TRBV9 with TRBJ2-2; 9 bases fit TRBD1. Germline V lookup: CDR1 SGDLS, CDR2 YYNGEE. The V segment lost 3 bases and the J segment 4 bases; nucleotides outside the gene matches: 4. The CDR3 runs to 15 residues. CDR3 coding DNA: TGTGCCAGCAGCGCCGGGACAGGGATCACCGGGGAGCTGTTTTTT. Its translation: CASSAGTGITGELFF.

The chain recombines TRBV28 with TRBJ2-4; 7 nucleotides align to TRBD2. Germline CDR1 MDHEN, CDR2 SYDVKM. The CDR3 is 14 amino acids. Trimming removed 5 bases from V and 3 bases from J; junction bases left unmatched: 4. The CDR3 region is CASSQAGVKNIQYF. In DNA, the CDR3 is TGTGCCAGCAGTCAGGCGGGGGTCAAAAACATTCAGTACTTC.

This clone has at least ten counts. This rearrangement joins TRBV19 to TRBJ2-5; D possibly corresponds to TRBD2 (6 bases). Germline loops: CDR1 LNHDA, CDR2 SQIVND (reference sequence). This CDR3 region has 13 residues. The V and J ends lost 8 bases and 2 bases respectively, with 12 bases between them. The CDR3 reads CASSEGIQETQYF. In DNA form, the CDR3 reads TGTGCCAGTTCGGAGGGAATTCAAGAGACCCAGTACTTC. The full variable domain, its missing parts supplied by reference TRBV19 and TRBJ2-5, is DGGITQSPKYLFRKEGQNVTLSCEQNLNHDAMYWYRQDPGQGLRLIYYSQIVNDFQKGDIAEGYSVSREKKESFPLTVTSAQKNPTAFYLCASSEGIQETQYFGPGTRLLVL.

The chain is built from TRBV6-5 and TRBJ2-4; D not certain. Trimming left V 0 bases short and J 6 bases short, with 15 bases between. Germline V lookup: CDR1 MNHEY, CDR2 SVGAGI. The CDR3 is 16 amino acids. DNA for the CDR3: TGTGCCAGCAGTTACTCGATGCCCCCGAGCATAAACATTCAGTACTTC. As protein: CASSYSMPPSINIQYF.

CDR3 amino acids: CASSQGPGSTEAFF. The DNA for the CDR3 is TGTGCCAGCAGCCAAGGACCGGGGTCGACTGAAGCTTTCTTT. V usage is TRBV3-1 (or the pseudogene TRBV3-2) and J usage is TRBJ1-1; D is ambiguous. Germline values: CDR1 LGHDT, CDR2 YNNKEL (reference sequence). V gave up 1 base and J gave up 5 bases, with 11 bases separating them. This CDR3 has 14 amino acids.

This chain uses TRBV2 with TRBJ1-2, with 7 bases identical to TRBD1. The CDR3 length is 13 residues. The V gene's germline CDR1 is SNHLY and CDR2 FYNNEI. V lost 5 bases to trimming and J lost 3 bases; unmatched junction nucleotides: 3. The CDR3 here is CASSPGQYYGYTF. The CDR3 coding sequence is TGTGCCAGCAGTCCGGGACAGTACTATGGCTACACCTTC.